The 27 T cell receptor beta chains below all came from one sample that was sequenced in a study of blood T cell repertoires in COVID-19. This table comes from immunoSEQ multiplex PCR, and its TCRdb copy is limited to in-frame clones, with some not included. The sample comprises under 450,000 clones, approximately 91% of which are singletons, and around 0.94% rests with the top ten. Sequencing was carried out using PBMCs or T cells enriched from blood (not recorded which). The source is a woman in her forties who had been exposed to COVID-19.

This chain uses TRBV6-2 or TRBV6-3 with TRBJ2-3; 7 nucleotides align to TRBD2. The CDR3 has 15 residues. Germline CDR1 is MNHEY and CDR2 is SVGEGT. The ends lost 5 bases at V and 0 bases at J; junction bases unmatched: 5. CDR3 sequence: CASSKLSGSTDTQYF. CDR3 in DNA: TGTGCCAGCAGTAAACTTAGCGGGAGCACAGATACGCAGTATTTT.

This chain connects TRBV5-6 to TRBJ1-6, with TRBD1 matching over 8 bases. Germline values: CDR1 SGHDT, CDR2 YYEEEE. V gave up 1 base and J gave up 5 bases; unmatched junction bases: 5. This CDR3 comprises 16 residues. The CDR3 loop is CASSLIDRGHNSPLHF. DNA of the CDR3: TGTGCCAGCAGCTTGATAGACAGGGGACATAATTCACCCCTCCACTTT. Full variable domain (rest looked up from reference TRBV5-6 and TRBJ1-6): DAGVTQSPTHLIKTRGQQVTLRCSPKSGHDTVSWYQQALGQGPQFIFQYYEEEERQRGNFPDRFSGHQFPNYSSELNVNALLLGDSALYLCASSLIDRGHNSPLHFGNGTRLTVT.

V usage is TRBV30 and J usage is TRBJ1-2; D is perhaps TRBD1 (6 bases). This CDR3 has 14 residues. V lost 1 base and J lost 4, with 13 bases in between. In germline, CDR1 is GTSNPN, CDR2 SVGIG (reference sequence). In nucleotides, the CDR3 is TGTGCCTGGAGTGGAGGGGGTGGGGGCTATGGCTACACCTTC. It is translated as CAWSGGGGGYGYTF.

The chain uses TRBV6-2 or TRBV6-3 and TRBJ2-3; 9 nucleotides align to TRBD2. The CDR3 contains 13 residues. Germline V gives CDR1 MNHEY, CDR2 SVGEGT. V was pared by 5 bases and J by 9 bases, with 6 bases of the junction left unmatched. Here the CDR3 DNA reads TGTGCCAGCAGTACGACTAGCGGTGTAACGCAGTATTTT. Its translation is CASSTTSGVTQYF.

V usage is TRBV29-1 and J usage is TRBJ2-7; 13 bases align to TRBD2. V trimming: 6 bases; J trimming: 6 bases; junction bases outside the gene matches: 5. CDR1 and CDR2 from the germline V gene are SQVTM and ANQGSEA. The CDR3 runs to 13 residues. In nucleotides, the CDR3 is TGCAGCGTGACTAGCGGGGGGCGAAGCGAGCAGTACTTC. Protein: CSVTSGGRSEQYF.

The V and J genes are TRBV30 and TRBJ1-1; D is undetermined. Deletions cut 3 bases from V and 3 bases from J, with 11 bases between. The CDR3 is 13 residues long. Germline V gene lookup returns CDR1 GTSNPN and CDR2 SVGIG (reference sequence). CDR3 DNA sequence: TGTGCCTGGAGCAGGAGGAGGGACACTGAAGCTTTCTTT. This gives the protein CAWSRRRDTEAFF.

A single count supports this clone. The chain has TRBV7-2 and TRBJ2-1, with TRBD2 identical over 7 bases. The germline V gene encodes CDR1 SGHTA and CDR2 FQGNSA. V lost 4 bases to trimming and J lost 4 bases; unmatched junction nucleotides: 4. The CDR3 sequence is 14 residues long. The CDR3 region is CASSYGGGYNEQFF. DNA of the CDR3: TGTGCCAGCAGCTATGGGGGGGGATACAATGAGCAGTTCTTC.

In this sample, this clone turned up a few times. The chain recombines TRBV15 with TRBJ2-1, with a possible D match to TRBD2 (7 bases). Germline values: CDR1 LNHNV, CDR2 YYDKDF (reference sequence). With 5 bases removed from V and 5 bases from J, the gap between germline ends came to 22 bases. CDR3 size: 17 residues. The CDR3, as DNA: TGTGCCACCAGCGGCTGGGGGGAAGGGGGGGCCGACAATGAGCAGTTCTTC. It yields the protein CATSGWGEGGADNEQFF.

The CDR3 DNA reads as TGTGCCAGCTCACCGCTTCAGACAGGGAATACTGAAGCTTTCTTT. Protein product: CASSPLQTGNTEAFF. The rearrangement links TRBV18 to TRBJ1-1; TRBD1 agrees at 7 bases. The length of the CDR3 is 15 residues. The junction had 9 bases not matched to a gene; V was cut back by 3 bases and J by 5 bases. Germline V gene lookup returns CDR1 KGHSH and CDR2 LQKENI. Full variable domain (remainder filled in from reference TRBV18 and TRBJ1-1): NAGVMQNPRHLVRRRGQEARLRCSPMKGHSHVYWYRQLPEEGLKFMVYLQKENIIDESGMPKERFSAEFPKEGPSILRIQQVVRGDSAAYFCASSPLQTGNTEAFFGQGTRLTVV.

This clone was recorded once. The rearrangement links TRBV7-8 to TRBJ2-7, with TRBD1 as a possible D gene (5 bases). CDR3 length equals 14 residues. Germline CDR1 SGHVS, CDR2 FQNEAQ. Between the trimmed V and J ends, which lost 1 base and 3 bases, there was a span of 10 bases. CDR3 in amino acids: CASSLEGRGYEQYF. Written as DNA, the CDR3 is TGTGCCAGCAGCTTAGAGGGAAGGGGCTACGAGCAGTACTTC. The variable domain in full, with the rest retrieved from reference TRBV7-8 and TRBJ2-7, is GAGVSQSPRYKVAKRGQDVALRCDPISGHVSLFWYQQALGQGPEFLTYFQNEAQLDKSGLPSDRFFAERPEGSVSTLKIQRTQQEDSAVYLCASSLEGRGYEQYFGPGTRLTVT.

The chain combines TRBV7-2 with TRBJ2-3; 13 nucleotides match TRBD2. V gave up 3 bases and J gave up 4 bases; unmatched junction bases: 4. CDR3 size: 16 residues. In germline, CDR1 is SGHTA, CDR2 FQGNSA. CDR3 region: CASSLELAGGSDTQYF. The CDR3 DNA reads TGTGCCAGCAGCTTGGAACTAGCGGGAGGGTCAGATACGCAGTATTTT. The whole variable domain, remainder taken from reference TRBV7-2 and TRBJ2-3, is GAGVSQSPSNKVTEKGKDVELRCDPISGHTALYWYRQSLGQGLEFLIYFQGNSAPDKSGLPSDRFSAERTGGSVSTLTIQRTQQEDSAVYLCASSLELAGGSDTQYFGPGTRLTVL.

The J gene is TRBJ2-5, the V gene TRBV7-2, with TRBD1 as a possible D gene (6 bases). The length of the CDR3 is 14 residues. Trimming took off 5 bases at V and 3 bases at J, with 13 bases between the two ends. Germline V gene lookup returns CDR1 SGHTA and CDR2 FQGNSA. CDR3 amino acids: CASSQGLREETQYF. DNA for the CDR3: TGTGCCAGCAGCCAGGGGTTGCGAGAAGAGACCCAGTACTTC.

The chain uses TRBV3-1 (or the pseudogene TRBV3-2) and TRBJ1-6; D is unresolved. V was cut by 4 bases and J by 7 bases, with 11 bases left in between. Germline CDR1 LGHDT, CDR2 YNNKEL (reference sequence). This CDR3 is 14 amino acids long. In DNA form, the CDR3 reads TGTGCCAGCAGCCCCAGGCGGGAGAATTCACCCCTCCACTTT. Translating gives CASSPRRENSPLHF.

This chain joins TRBV6-2 or TRBV6-3 and TRBJ2-1; 8 bases match TRBD2. Germline CDR1 is MNHEY and CDR2 is SVGEGT. The CDR3 sequence is 15 residues long. V shed 6 bases, J shed 9 bases, and the junction held 13 bases outside the gene matches. CDR3 amino acids: CASSFSETSDREQFF. The CDR3 DNA sequence: TGTGCCAGCAGCTTCTCCGAGACTAGCGATCGTGAGCAGTTCTTC.

This clone showed up just once. V is TRBV29-1 and J is TRBJ2-5; 9 nucleotides align to TRBD2. V trimming: 6 bases; J trimming: 5 bases; junction bases outside the gene matches: 4. The CDR3 is made up of 12 amino acids. The germline gives CDR1 SQVTM, CDR2 ANQGSEA. CDR3 amino acids: CSVLAGAETQYF. In DNA, the CDR3 is TGCAGCGTGTTAGCGGGAGCTGAGACCCAGTACTTC.

This chain links TRBV6-5 with TRBJ1-2, with TRBD1 as a possible D gene (5 bases). Germline V lookup: CDR1 MNHEY, CDR2 SVGAGI. The CDR3 totals 12 residues. V shed 8 bases and J shed 2 bases, with 9 bases lying between them. The CDR3 loop is CASVSGNYGYTF. The CDR3 nucleotides are TGTGCCAGCGTATCAGGGAACTATGGCTACACCTTC.

CDR3 DNA sequence: TGTGCCAGCAGCCAAGGTCGTTTATGGGACAGGGAGGATAATTCACCCCTCCACTTT. Residues: CASSQGRLWDREDNSPLHF. V gene TRBV3-1 (or the pseudogene TRBV3-2) combines with J gene TRBJ1-6; the match to TRBD1 covers 9 bases. Trimming took 1 base from V and 5 from J; bases not matched to a gene: 12. This CDR3 has 19 amino acids. The germline CDR1 and CDR2 sequences are LGHDT and YNNKEL (reference sequence).

The gene calls are TRBV2 and TRBJ1-6; a weak D match, TRBD1 (5 bases). Germline V gene lookup returns CDR1 SNHLY and CDR2 FYNNEI. This CDR3 region has 14 residues. The germline V and J ends were trimmed by 4 bases and 9 bases, with 13 bases remaining between them. The CDR3 spells CASSGRVVSSPLHF. The CDR3 DNA follows: TGTGCCAGCAGTGGCAGGGTGGTTAGTTCACCCCTCCACTTT.

The V gene is TRBV5-1, the J gene TRBJ1-1, with 10 bases matching TRBD1. The CDR3 has 18 residues. From germline, CDR1 is SGHRS and CDR2 YFSETQ. V gave up 0 bases and J gave up 0 bases; unmatched junction bases: 8. CDR3 in amino acids: CASSLGRDRGTMNTEAFF. CDR3 DNA sequence: TGCGCCAGCAGCTTGGGGCGGGACAGGGGCACCATGAACACTGAAGCTTTCTTT.

This clone occurred once. The gene calls are TRBV9 and TRBJ2-6; a weak D match, TRBD1 (6 bases). The CDR3 has 18 amino acids. Germline CDR1 SGDLS, CDR2 YYNGEE. Trimming pared 4 bases from V and 3 bases from J, leaving 20 bases between. In DNA, the CDR3 is TGTGCCAGCAGCAACCTACAGGGCCGGGGCCTTGGGGCCAACGTCCTGACTTTC. It specifies CASSNLQGRGLGANVLTF.

V is TRBV18 and J is TRBJ2-2; a weak D match, TRBD1 (6 bases). Germline V lookup: CDR1 KGHSH, CDR2 LQKENI. The CDR3 length is 16 residues. V shed 6 bases and J shed 0 bases, with 14 bases lying between them. The CDR3 here is CASSRKGESNTGELFF. As DNA, the CDR3 is TGTGCCAGCTCCCGGAAGGGGGAATCGAACACCGGGGAGCTGTTTTTT.

The V and J genes are TRBV7-2 and TRBJ1-5; no reliable D call. Per the germline V gene, CDR1 is SGHTA and CDR2 is FQGNSA. The CDR3 loop spans 16 amino acids. V was trimmed by 6 bases and J by 0 bases, leaving 15 bases between them. For the CDR3, the DNA is TGTGCCAGCAGAGGGAGCGGACGGAATAGCAATCAGCCCCAGCATTTT. Amino acid sequence: CASRGSGRNSNQPQHF.

The rearrangement uses TRBV29-1 and TRBJ1-2; D not certain. The CDR3 runs to 11 residues. With 6 bases removed from V and 8 bases from J, the gap between germline ends came to 13 bases. Per germline, CDR1 SQVTM and CDR2 ANQGSEA. The CDR3 region is CSVRGMWGYTF. The CDR3 DNA is TGCAGCGTCCGAGGGATGTGGGGCTACACCTTC.

The gene calls are TRBV6-5 and TRBJ1-1; 8 bases line up with TRBD1. The CDR3 runs 14 residues. Germline V gene data show CDR1 as MNHEY and CDR2 as SVGAGI. V lost 0 bases, J lost 5 bases, and 2 bases stayed unmatched. For the CDR3, the DNA is TGTGCCAGCAGTTACTCCGACAGGGGAACTGAAGCTTTCTTT. Amino acid sequence: CASSYSDRGTEAFF.

The CDR3, as DNA: TGCGCCAGCAGCGGGGAGCCTTCTAGATTCGCACCCCTCCACTTT. Residues: CASSGEPSRFAPLHF. J is TRBJ1-6 and V is TRBV5-1; D is unresolved. CDR1 SGHRS and CDR2 YFSETQ come from the germline V gene. The V and J ends lost 4 bases and 11 bases respectively, with 19 bases between them. This CDR3 is built from 15 residues.

This sequence joins TRBV4-1 and TRBJ2-3; 9 bases align to TRBD2. Per the germline V gene, CDR1 is MGHRA and CDR2 is YSYEKL. Trimming removed 3 bases from V and 2 bases from J; junction bases left unmatched: 6. CDR3 size: 16 residues. The CDR3 region is CASSQLGLANTDTQYF. CDR3 nucleotide sequence: TGCGCCAGCAGCCAGCTGGGACTAGCCAACACAGATACGCAGTATTTT.

This chain uses TRBV29-1 with TRBJ1-1, with no clear D. This CDR3 is 12 amino acids long. With 7 bases removed from V and 4 bases from J, the gap between germline ends came to 13 bases. Germline CDR1 reads SQVTM; CDR2 reads ANQGSEA. As DNA, the CDR3 is TGCAGCGCCCACCAAAGCGGCACTGAAGCTTTCTTT. Translated, it gives CSAHQSGTEAFF.